The 2 T cell receptor beta chains presented below share a single source sample, sequenced in a study of CD8 T cells in Susac syndrome. Random hexamers served to reverse transcribe roughly 0.45 to 1 ug RNA. TCRdb independently ran MiXCR on the immunoSEQ multiplex PCR reads; one entry per CDR3 protein. Of 150,000 to 200,000 distinct CDR3 sequences detected, about 91% appear once; the ten largest clones hold approximately 0.09%. The sample consisted of CD4+ T cells from PBMCs. The receptors stem from a human donor with Susac syndrome.

This chain uses TRBV12-5 with TRBJ2-1; D possibly corresponds to TRBD2 (5 bases). V dropped 2 bases and J dropped 7 bases, with 9 bases sitting between them. Germline values: CDR1 LGHNT, CDR2 FRNRAP. CDR3 size: 13 residues. CDR3 sequence reads: CASGLLPGNEQFF. In DNA, the CDR3 is TGTGCTAGTGGTTTGTTACCGGGGAATGAGCAGTTCTTC.

The J gene is TRBJ1-6, the V gene TRBV6-1, with a weak D call TRBD1 (5 bases). Trimming removed 2 bases at V and 5 bases at J, with 13 bases between. CDR1 is MNHNS and CDR2 is SASEGT in the germline V gene. This CDR3 has 16 residues. The CDR3 DNA is TGTGCCAGCAGTGAATCCAGGGTGTTCAATAATTCACCCCTCCACTTT. Translation: CASSESRVFNNSPLHF.